This T cell receptor (beta chain) comes out of a study of T cells in women clearing cervical HPV infection. A word on this clone: The CDR3 extends 3 residues past the end of the read, so its final part is completed from the germline J gene. Other DNA sequences within the sample encode an identical CDR3.

The CDR3 runs to 13 residues. CDR1 SGHRS and CDR2 YFSETQ come from the germline V gene. The assay was immunoSEQ multiplex PCR, and TCRdb's table has in-frame clones only and misses some. There are about 37,000 clones in the sample, with 5.5% to 8% held by the top ten. The rearrangement links TRBV5-1 to TRBJ1-2; D is perhaps TRBD1 (6 bases). Sequencing was performed on blood buffy coat. This TCR was recovered from a woman aged 18 to 69 with a cervical HPV16 infection that either progressed to CIN3+ or cleared (not recorded which). CDR3 bases read: TGCGCCAGCAGCTTGGAGGGGGATGGAGGT. Protein sequence: CASSLEGDGG. The whole CDR3 reads CASSLEGDGGYTF.